This T cell receptor (beta chain) derives from a study of blood T cell repertoires in COVID-19. Study at large: Samples representing acute and convalescent COVID-19 were sourced from the United States, Italy and Spain. PBMCs, B-cell-depleted T cells, or T cells were the source of the cDNA or gDNA that made up the material.

V shed 6 bases, J shed 2 bases, and the junction held 9 bases outside the gene matches. The CDR3 runs 15 residues. Germline assignment: CDR1 MNHEY and CDR2 SMNVEV (reference sequence). As processed by the authors: For nucleated cells, counts were estimated from reference gene primer amplification. Assay: immunoSEQ multiplex PCR; the TCRdb copy retains only in-frame clones and omits some. The DNA gave D and trimming, while V, J and clone size come from that table. The sample contains about 89,000 clones, about 80% of which appear only once. This clone was recorded at least ten times. Input material: peripheral blood. The clonotype originates from a woman of 80 years or more with acute or convalescent COVID-19. The chain combines TRBV27 with TRBJ2-7, with TRBD2 matching over 8 bases. The CDR3 spells CASSPAGESPYEQYF. DNA of the CDR3: TGTGCCAGCAGCCCAGCGGGAGAATCCCCCTACGAGCAGTACTTC.